These 27 T cell receptor beta chains were sequenced from one sample in a study of a mutant IDH1 vaccine in newly diagnosed glioma. Their recognized antigens are unknown. TCRdb's table, derived via immunoSEQ multiplex PCR, lists solely in-frame clones and lacks some. The sample records some 60,000 clones, roughly 76% being singletons. As to time point: week 35, safety follow-up. Every vaccination contained 300 ug of the mutant IDH1 20-mer peptide and was paired with topical imiquimod. This specimen consisted of PBMCs, obtained from a glioma patient whose treatment included an IDH1 peptide vaccine. Receptors were obtained from a man between 35 and 55 years old with glioma.

The rearrangement links TRBV11-2 to TRBJ1-1; D remains unclear. CDR1 is SGHAT and CDR2 is FQNNGV in the germline V gene. This CDR3 contains 15 residues. V dropped 3 bases and J dropped 0 bases, with 11 bases sitting between them. For the CDR3, the DNA is TGTGCCAGCAGCTTCCTAAGGAGGGTGAACACTGAAGCTTTCTTT. It is translated as CASSFLRRVNTEAFF. The entire variable domain, with the rest obtained from reference TRBV11-2 and TRBJ1-1, is as follows: EAGVAQSPRYKIIEKRQSVAFWCNPISGHATLYWYQQILGQGPKLLIQFQNNGVVDDSQLPKDRFSAERLKGVDSTLKIQPAKLEDSAVYLCASSFLRRVNTEAFFGQGTRLTVV.

The V gene is TRBV19, the J gene TRBJ1-4; D remains ambiguous. The CDR3 totals 15 residues. The V gene lost 9 bases and the J gene lost 0 bases, with 14 bases spanning the gap. The V gene's germline CDR1 is LNHDA and CDR2 SQIVND (reference sequence). CDR3 region: CASMTPGATNEKLFF. The CDR3, as DNA: TGTGCCAGCATGACCCCCGGGGCAACTAATGAAAAACTGTTTTTT. Variable domain in full (rest from reference TRBV19 and TRBJ1-4): DGGITQSPKYLFRKEGQNVTLSCEQNLNHDAMYWYRQDPGQGLRLIYYSQIVNDFQKGDIAEGYSVSREKKESFPLTVTSAQKNPTAFYLCASMTPGATNEKLFFGSGTQLSVL.

V usage is TRBV6-1 and J usage is TRBJ1-1, with TRBD1 as a possible D gene (5 bases). V was shortened by 6 bases and J by 1 base, with 9 bases between the two germline ends. There are 13 residues in the CDR3. The germline gives CDR1 MNHNS, CDR2 SASEGT. CDR3 DNA: TGTGCCAGCAGCATGACAGAGAACACTGAAGCTTTCTTT. Encoded protein: CASSMTENTEAFF.

This clone was seen a handful of times. The V and J genes are TRBV18 and TRBJ1-1, with a possible D match to TRBD1 (5 bases). Trimming pared 5 bases from V and 6 bases from J, leaving 13 bases between. CDR1 and CDR2 from the germline V gene are KGHSH and LQKENI. CDR3 length: 13 amino acids. As DNA, the CDR3 is TGTGCCAGCTCAGCGGGACGATTTTCTGAAGCTTTCTTT. Its protein product is CASSAGRFSEAFF.

The V call is TRBV7-8, the J call TRBJ2-7; the D call may be TRBD1 or TRBD2 (5 bases each). The V end lost 4 bases, the J end lost 1 base, and 20 bases lay between the germline ends. Germline CDR1 is SGHVS and CDR2 is FQNEAQ. The CDR3 contains 17 residues. This CDR3 reads CASSSPLGTSMSYEQYF. CDR3 DNA sequence: TGTGCCAGCAGCTCACCCTTAGGGACCTCTATGTCCTACGAGCAGTACTTC.

V is TRBV2 and J is TRBJ2-5; 10 nucleotides agree with TRBD1. CDR1 is SNHLY and CDR2 is FYNNEI in the germline V gene. This CDR3 is built from 15 residues. Trimming at V came to 2 bases and at J to 4 bases, leaving 4 bases not matched to a gene. DNA of the CDR3: TGTGCCAGCAGTGAACGACAGGGGGCGGGAGAGACCCAGTACTTC. It is translated as CASSERQGAGETQYF.

The chain employs TRBV7-9 and TRBJ2-3, with D maybe TRBD2 (6 bases). Germline CDR1 is SEHNR and CDR2 is FQNEAQ (reference sequence). Trimming removed 3 bases at V and 4 bases at J, with 14 bases between. The CDR3 totals 15 residues. The CDR3 region has the DNA TGTGCCAGCAGCTTGCTAGGGGAGGCCGCAGATACGCAGTATTTT. Translation gives CASSLLGEAADTQYF.

The chain employs TRBV6-6 and TRBJ2-2; maybe TRBD1 (5 bases). V was trimmed by 0 bases and J by 6 bases, leaving 8 bases between them. Germline V CDR1 and CDR2: MNHNY, SVGAGI (reference sequence). CDR3 length: 14 residues. The CDR3 region has the DNA TGTGCCAGCAGTTACTCAGGGGTCCCCGGGGAGCTGTTTTTT. Protein sequence: CASSYSGVPGELFF.

The chain employs TRBV28 and TRBJ2-1; tentative D call: TRBD2 (6 bases). The ends were cut back, 3 bases at V and 4 bases at J, with 13 bases in the middle. The CDR3 length is 15 residues. Per germline, CDR1 MDHEN and CDR2 SYDVKM. CDR3 coding DNA: TGTGCCAGCAGTTTGTTGGCGGGGAATTACAATGAGCAGTTCTTC. The encoded protein is CASSLLAGNYNEQFF.

This sequence joins TRBV7-2 and TRBJ2-7, with 9 bases aligning to TRBD1. The V and J ends lost 4 bases and 6 bases, in that order; junction bases with no gene match: 7. The germline gives CDR1 SGHTA, CDR2 FQGNSA. The CDR3 has 14 amino acids. The CDR3 bases are TGTGCCAGCAGCTCCGGACAGGGGAAGACCGAGCAGTACTTC. As protein: CASSSGQGKTEQYF.

This chain joins TRBV25-1 and TRBJ1-6, with unresolved D. This CDR3 spans 14 amino acids. V gave up 5 bases and J gave up 6 bases, with 11 bases separating them. Germline V lookup: CDR1 MGHDK, CDR2 SYGVNS. This chain's CDR3 is CASSTIGINSPLHF. CDR3 DNA sequence: TGTGCCAGCAGTACTATCGGAATTAATTCACCCCTCCACTTT.

This chain joins TRBV15 and TRBJ2-7; D uncertain. This CDR3 is built from 16 residues. V shed 0 bases and J shed 3 bases, with 15 bases lying between them. The germline V gene has CDR1 LNHNV and CDR2 YYDKDF (reference sequence). CDR3 protein: CATSRENPLLDYEQYF. CDR3 nucleotides: TGTGCCACCAGCAGAGAGAACCCTCTTCTCGACTACGAGCAGTACTTC. Complete variable domain (other parts from reference TRBV15 and TRBJ2-7): DAMVIQNPRYQVTQFGKPVTLSCSQTLNHNVMYWYQQKSSQAPKLLFHYYDKDFNNEADTPDNFQSRRPNTSFCFLDIRSPGLGDTAMYLCATSRENPLLDYEQYFGPGTRLTVT.

This chain joins TRBV7-2 and TRBJ2-6, with D possibly TRBD1 on 5 matching bases. V lost 6 bases and J lost 4, with 7 bases in between. This CDR3 contains 13 residues. Germline loops: CDR1 SGHTA, CDR2 FQGNSA. CDR3 nucleotide sequence: TGTGCCAGCAGAGGGGTGGGGGCCAACGTCCTGACTTTC. Amino acids: CASRGVGANVLTF.

CDR3 sequence: CASSQAGTSGIQYF. CDR3 nucleotide sequence: TGTGCCAGCAGCCAAGCCGGGACTAGTGGCATTCAGTACTTC. The V call is TRBV4-2, the J call TRBJ2-4; 8 nucleotides line up with TRBD2. The CDR3 loop spans 14 amino acids. The germline CDR1 and CDR2 sequences are LGHNA and YNFKEQ. V lost 1 base to trimming and J lost 9 bases; unmatched junction nucleotides: 5.

This clone was seen a few times. This rearrangement joins TRBV10-3 to TRBJ1-1; D remains ambiguous. Looked up from germline, CDR1 is ENHRY and CDR2 is SYGVKD. The CDR3 contains 15 residues. Trimming shortened V by 0 bases and J by 4 bases, and 12 bases separated the two germline ends. The DNA for the CDR3 is TGTGCCATCAGTGAGTCATCCGGGGTGGTCACTGAAGCTTTCTTT. Amino acids: CAISESSGVVTEAFF.

This clone showed up many times. The chain joins TRBV30 to TRBJ2-5, with a weak D call TRBD1 (7 bases). Trimming took 2 bases from V and 0 from J, leaving 13 bases between them. This CDR3 contains 15 residues. Germline-derived CDR1 and CDR2 are GTSNPN and SVGIG (reference sequence). The CDR3 DNA sequence: TGTGCCTGGAGTTTGGAGGGGGCGTACCAAGAGACCCAGTACTTC. Its translation: CAWSLEGAYQETQYF.

J is TRBJ2-2 and V is TRBV6-5; 9 nucleotides align to TRBD2. Per germline, CDR1 MNHEY and CDR2 SVGAGI. The V segment lost 4 bases and the J segment 0 bases; nucleotides outside the gene matches: 3. This CDR3 spans 16 amino acids. In DNA form, the CDR3 reads TGTGCCAGCAGTTCGGCTAGCGGGGCGAACACCGGGGAGCTGTTTTTT. Its protein product is CASSSASGANTGELFF.

CDR3 in DNA: TGTGCCACCAGCGGAATTATTAGCACAGATACGCAGTATTTT. The encoded protein is CATSGIISTDTQYF. The J gene is TRBJ2-3, the V gene TRBV15; unclear D gene. V shed 5 bases and J shed 0 bases, with 9 bases lying between them. The CDR3 is made up of 14 amino acids. Per germline, CDR1 LNHNV and CDR2 YYDKDF (reference sequence).

V usage is TRBV4-3 and J usage is TRBJ2-7; 14 bases agree with TRBD2. J gave up 3 bases and V 4 bases, and 8 bases lay outside the gene matches. The CDR3 covers 17 residues. Germline CDR1 LGHNA, CDR2 YSLEER. This CDR3 is CASSLGLAGEIFYEQYF. The CDR3 nucleotides are TGCGCCAGCAGCCTGGGACTAGCGGGAGAGATTTTCTACGAGCAGTACTTC.

This chain links TRBV7-2 with TRBJ2-1; 9 nucleotides agree with TRBD2. The ends lost 3 bases at V and 2 bases at J; junction bases unmatched: 8. CDR1 is SGHTA and CDR2 is FQGNSA in the germline V gene. The CDR3 contains 17 residues. In DNA form, the CDR3 reads TGTGCCAGCAGCTTTCGAGCGGGGGGCTTTACCTACAATGAGCAGTTCTTC. Protein: CASSFRAGGFTYNEQFF. Full variable domain (missing parts from reference TRBV7-2 and TRBJ2-1): GAGVSQSPSNKVTEKGKDVELRCDPISGHTALYWYRQSLGQGLEFLIYFQGNSAPDKSGLPSDRFSAERTGGSVSTLTIQRTQQEDSAVYLCASSFRAGGFTYNEQFFGPGTRLTVL.

This clone has a single count. This rearrangement joins TRBV5-4 to TRBJ2-5, with TRBD2 identical over 8 bases. The CDR3 extends over 16 amino acids. Germline V CDR1 and CDR2: SGHNT, YYREEE (reference sequence). J gave up 5 bases and V 4 bases, and 13 bases lay outside the gene matches. The DNA for the CDR3 is TGTGCCAGCAGCCCCCAGCGGGGGCCCGTGGGGGAGACCCAGTACTTC. Its protein is CASSPQRGPVGETQYF.

The chain couples TRBV6-6 to TRBJ1-6, with D possibly being TRBD1 (5 bases). The ends were cut back, 4 bases at V and 8 bases at J, with 6 bases in the middle. The length of the CDR3 is 12 residues. Germline lookup yields CDR1 MNHNY and CDR2 SVGAGI (reference sequence). CDR3 nucleotides: TGTGCCAGCAGTTCCAGGGATTCACCCCTCCACTTT. Translated, it gives CASSSRDSPLHF.

The rearrangement links TRBV29-1 to TRBJ2-7; 7 bases align to TRBD1. With 5 bases clipped from V and 6 bases from J, the junction kept 4 bases outside the gene matches. Germline V lookup: CDR1 SQVTM, CDR2 ANQGSEA. This CDR3 contains 11 residues. CDR3 nucleotide sequence: TGCAGCGTTCTAACAGGGGTCGAGCAGTACTTC. Translation: CSVLTGVEQYF.

CDR3 sequence reads: CASSTGQGYEQYF. The CDR3 nucleotides are TGTGCCAGCAGCACGGGACAAGGGTACGAGCAGTACTTC. The V gene is TRBV5-4, the J gene TRBJ2-7; tentative D call: TRBD1 (6 bases). The CDR3 is 13 amino acids. V was shortened by 4 bases and J by 4 bases, with 12 bases between the two germline ends. Germline CDR1 is SGHNT and CDR2 is YYREEE (reference sequence).

The chain is built from TRBV18 and TRBJ1-2; no definite D call. The V gene lost 3 bases and the J gene lost 8 bases, with 10 bases spanning the gap. CDR1 KGHSH and CDR2 LQKENI come from the germline V gene. This CDR3 has 12 residues. CDR3 DNA sequence: TGTGCCAGCTCACCCGATGGATGGGGCTACACCTTC. Translated, it gives CASSPDGWGYTF.

This chain uses TRBV7-2 with TRBJ2-7; 11 bases are shared with TRBD1. The germline V gene has CDR1 SGHTA and CDR2 FQGNSA. The CDR3 loop spans 17 amino acids. Unmatched junction bases numbered 10, after V lost 5 bases and J lost 1 base. The chain's CDR3 is CASSPGTGTGGSYEQYF. In DNA, the CDR3 is TGTGCCAGCAGCCCCGGTACCGGGACAGGGGGTTCCTACGAGCAGTACTTC.

Written as DNA, the CDR3 is TGTGCCAGCAGCTCCTCCCCCGGGGCCCGCAAGCAGTTCTTC. Residues: CASSSSPGARKQFF. The chain joins TRBV7-2 to TRBJ2-1; D tentatively fits TRBD1 or TRBD2 (5 bases each). Germline lookup yields CDR1 SGHTA and CDR2 FQGNSA. The CDR3 spans 14 residues. Trimming removed 4 bases at V and 11 bases at J, with 18 bases between.